This TCR beta chain was obtained from a study of shared clonotypes between healthy human individuals. With 0 bases removed from V and 2 bases from J, the gap between germline ends came to 11 bases. CDR3 size: 16 residues. Germline V CDR1 and CDR2: MNHEY, SVGAGI. Sequenced by immunoSEQ multiplex PCR; TCRdb stores in-frame clones only, minus some. Counted here are 2,500,000 or so clones, 92% occurring once; the ten biggest clones make up around 0.35%. The rearrangement joins TRBV6-5 to TRBJ2-1; a possible D gene is TRBD2 (5 bases). The source of this sequence is a man between 18 and 35 years old in good health. Some clones in this sample may be carry-over from other donors' samples. Sequenced material: naive CD4+ T cells from PBMCs. Subset of the sample: CD45RA+ positively selected. This chain's CDR3 is CASSYSISAPYNEQFF. As DNA, the CDR3 is TGTGCCAGCAGTTACTCGATTAGCGCGCCCTACAATGAGCAGTTCTTC.